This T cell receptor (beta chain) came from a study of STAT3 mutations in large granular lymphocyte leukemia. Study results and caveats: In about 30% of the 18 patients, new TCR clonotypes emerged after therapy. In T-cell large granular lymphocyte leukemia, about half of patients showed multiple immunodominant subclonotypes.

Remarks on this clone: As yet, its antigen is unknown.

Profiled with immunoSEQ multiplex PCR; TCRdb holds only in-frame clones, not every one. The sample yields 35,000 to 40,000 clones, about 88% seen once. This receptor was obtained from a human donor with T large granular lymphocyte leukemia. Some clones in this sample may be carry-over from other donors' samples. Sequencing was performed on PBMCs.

CDR3 sequence (DNA): TGTGCCAGCAGACAGGGATCTTACGAGCAGTACTTC. This codes for CASRQGSYEQYF. The chain couples TRBV19 to TRBJ2-7, with 7 positions matching TRBD1. Germline CDR1 LNHDA, CDR2 SQIVND (reference sequence). The V and J ends lost 9 bases and 4 bases, in that order; junction bases with no gene match: 6. CDR3 length: 12 amino acids. Variable domain in full (rest from reference TRBV19 and TRBJ2-7): DGGITQSPKYLFRKEGQNVTLSCEQNLNHDAMYWYRQDPGQGLRLIYYSQIVNDFQKGDIAEGYSVSREKKESFPLTVTSAQKNPTAFYLCASRQGSYEQYFGPGTRLTVT.